What follows are 21 T cell receptor beta chains derived from one specimen sequenced in a study of blood T cell repertoires in COVID-19. Measured with immunoSEQ multiplex PCR; TCRdb has only the in-frame clones, and not every one. The sample holds 230,000 or so clones, roughly four fifths seen once. The specimen was peripheral blood. These receptors all come from a man in his fifties with active or convalescent COVID-19.

The rearrangement uses TRBV3-1 (or the pseudogene TRBV3-2) and TRBJ2-5; possibly TRBD1 for D (6 bases). V was clipped by 5 bases and J by 5 bases, with 12 bases between them. This CDR3 is 13 amino acids long. Per germline, CDR1 LGHDT and CDR2 YNNKEL (reference sequence). CDR3 nucleotide sequence: TGTGCCAGCAGCGAGACAGGATCTGAGACCCAGTACTTC. This translates into CASSETGSETQYF.

V and J are TRBV30 and TRBJ2-7; D is uncertain. The CDR3 length is 11 residues. The V gene lost 1 base and the J gene lost 4 bases, with 5 bases spanning the gap. CDR1 is GTSNPN, CDR2 SVGIG, per germline (reference sequence). The CDR3 DNA reads TGTGCCTGGAGTGCCCAGTACGAGCAGTACTTC. Its translation: CAWSAQYEQYF.

As regards this clone: The sample contains more than one DNA sequence encoding this CDR3. This chain connects TRBV30 to TRBJ1-5; D possibly corresponds to TRBD1 (5 bases). The CDR3 is made up of 14 amino acids. With 0 bases removed from V and 1 base from J, the gap between germline ends came to 7 bases. Germline CDR1 is GTSNPN and CDR2 is SVGIG (reference sequence). As DNA, the CDR3 is TGTGCCTGGAGTGTACGGGGGAGCAATCAGCCCCAGCATTTT. As protein: CAWSVRGSNQPQHF.

The V and J genes are TRBV12-3 or TRBV12-4 and TRBJ1-1; 10 positions match TRBD1. The ends lost 10 bases at V and 1 base at J; junction bases unmatched: 3. The CDR3 totals 13 residues. CDR3 DNA sequence: TGTGCCACCCGGGACAGGGGGAACACTGAAGCTTTCTTT. Translation: CATRDRGNTEAFF.

V gene TRBV5-4 combines with J gene TRBJ2-1; tentatively, D is TRBD1 (5 bases). Trimming stripped 5 bases from V and 7 bases from J, with 19 bases between. The CDR3 totals 15 residues. CDR1 SGHNT and CDR2 YYREEE come from the germline V gene (reference sequence). In DNA form, the CDR3 reads TGTGCCAGCAGACCCGACAGCTTTCTCCTTAATGAGCAGTTCTTC. This gives the protein CASRPDSFLLNEQFF.

In regard to this clone: Distinct nucleotide sequences in the sample also encode this CDR3. The chain has TRBV4-1 and TRBJ2-1; 7 positions agree with TRBD2. The CDR3 extends over 14 amino acids. V dropped 1 base and J dropped 3; count of bases not matched to a gene: 0. Germline V lookup: CDR1 MGHRA, CDR2 YSYEKL. The chain's CDR3 is CASSQGDYYNEQFF. The CDR3 DNA reads TGCGCCAGCAGCCAAGGGGACTACTACAATGAGCAGTTCTTC.

The chain couples TRBV6-6 to TRBJ2-3; perhaps TRBD2 as D (5 bases). Germline V gene data show CDR1 as MNHNY and CDR2 as SVGAGI (reference sequence). The V end was cut by 2 bases, the J end by 9 bases, with 9 bases between. The CDR3 totals 12 residues. The CDR3 region has the DNA TGTGCCAGCAGTTACGAGAGGAGGACGCAGTATTTT. Residues: CASSYERRTQYF.

This chain joins TRBV7-9 and TRBJ1-2, with 7 positions matching TRBD1. Unmatched junction bases numbered 10, after V lost 4 bases and J lost 2 bases. Germline V gives CDR1 SEHNR, CDR2 FQNEAQ (reference sequence). The CDR3 has 16 amino acids. The CDR3 sequence is CASSSGRQGLNYGYTF. DNA of the CDR3: TGTGCCAGCAGCTCGGGGAGACAGGGACTGAACTATGGCTACACCTTC.

This chain links TRBV6-6 with TRBJ2-1; 11 bases match TRBD2. From germline, CDR1 is MNHNY and CDR2 SVGAGI (reference sequence). Unmatched junction bases numbered 3, after V lost 0 bases and J lost 5 bases. The CDR3 runs to 16 residues. CDR3 DNA: TGTGCCAGCAGTTACTCCACTAGCGGGGGCAACAATGAGCAGTTCTTC. It specifies CASSYSTSGGNNEQFF.

The chain has TRBV5-1 and TRBJ2-7; 10 bases are shared with TRBD2. The trim removed 0 bases at V and 3 bases at J, leaving 3 bases unmatched. The CDR3 extends over 15 amino acids. Germline loops: CDR1 SGHRS, CDR2 YFSETQ. Here the CDR3 reads CASSLAPSGGYEQYF. The CDR3 DNA follows: TGCGCCAGCAGCTTGGCTCCTAGCGGGGGCTACGAGCAGTACTTC.

V and J are TRBV5-1 and TRBJ2-5, with 9 bases matching TRBD2. The CDR3 is made up of 15 amino acids. Germline trimming cut 4 bases from V and 3 bases from J; bases unmatched to any gene: 7. Germline V CDR1 and CDR2: SGHRS, YFSETQ. The CDR3 loop reads CASSPQRGAEETQYF. DNA of the CDR3: TGCGCCAGCAGCCCACAGCGGGGGGCGGAAGAGACCCAGTACTTC. The full variable domain, with the rest looked up from reference TRBV5-1 and TRBJ2-5, is KAGVTQTPRYLIKTRGQQVTLSCSPISGHRSVSWYQQTPGQGLQFLFEYFSETQRNKGNFPGRFSGRQFSNSRSEMNVSTLELGDSALYLCASSPQRGAEETQYFGPGTRLLVL.

This clone was picked up a small number of times. The chain combines TRBV9 with TRBJ2-1; 8 nucleotides agree with TRBD1. Unmatched junction bases numbered 9, after V lost 4 bases and J lost 0 bases. Germline-derived CDR1 and CDR2 are SGDLS and YYNGEE. The CDR3 covers 17 residues. The CDR3 loop reads CASSPKKGQASYNEQFF. CDR3 DNA: TGTGCCAGCAGCCCAAAGAAGGGACAGGCCTCCTACAATGAGCAGTTCTTC.

This rearrangement joins TRBV5-1 to TRBJ2-5; TRBD2 matches at 7 bases. This CDR3 is built from 14 residues. Germline values: CDR1 SGHRS, CDR2 YFSETQ. V lost 3 bases and J lost 5; bases outside the gene matches: 7. The CDR3 protein is CASSSRLARETQYF. In nucleotides, the CDR3 is TGCGCCAGCAGCTCCCGACTAGCACGGGAGACCCAGTACTTC.

The rearrangement uses TRBV7-9 and TRBJ2-5; D unresolved. The CDR3 covers 13 residues. V was clipped by 7 bases and J by 2 bases, with 11 bases between them. From germline, CDR1 is SEHNR and CDR2 FQNEAQ (reference sequence). CDR3 loop: CASNRGAQETQYF. The CDR3 bases are TGTGCCAGCAACCGAGGAGCTCAAGAGACCCAGTACTTC.

This chain joins TRBV20-1 and TRBJ2-5, with a weak D call TRBD2 (6 bases). CDR3 length: 14 residues. Trimming took off 3 bases at V and 1 base at J, with 12 bases between the two ends. Germline values: CDR1 DFQATT, CDR2 SNEGSKA (reference sequence). The CDR3: CSASRRGRQETQYF. In DNA, the CDR3 is TGCAGTGCTAGTAGGCGGGGCCGCCAAGAGACCCAGTACTTC.

This rearrangement joins TRBV7-3 to TRBJ2-7, with a tentative D call TRBD1 (5 bases). V was cut by 0 bases and J by 1 base, with 7 bases left in between. The germline V gene encodes CDR1 SGHTA and CDR2 FQGTGA. The CDR3 extends over 14 amino acids. CDR3 nucleotides: TGTGCCAGCAGCTTAACCGCAGGGTCCTACGAGCAGTACTTC. Protein sequence: CASSLTAGSYEQYF. The full variable domain, with the rest looked up from reference TRBV7-3 and TRBJ2-7, is GAGVSQTPSNKVTEKGKYVELRCDPISGHTALYWYRQSLGQGPEFLIYFQGTGAADDSGLPNDRFFAVRPEGSVSTLKIQRTERGDSAVYLCASSLTAGSYEQYFGPGTRLTVT.

The genes are TRBV23-1 and TRBJ2-2, with 10 bases lining up with TRBD2. TRBV23-1 is treated as an ORF (open reading frame) with a function not yet certain. The CDR3 sequence is 17 residues long. V lost 0 bases to trimming and J lost 4 bases; unmatched junction nucleotides: 5. CDR3 residues: CASSQSAGGRTTGELFF. DNA for the CDR3: TGCGCCAGCAGTCAATCAGCGGGGGGGCGTACCACCGGGGAGCTGTTTTTT.

In nucleotides, the CDR3 is TGCGCCAGCAGCTTGGCCGGACGGGGGGCCACCCAAGAGACCCAGTACTTC. This encodes CASSLAGRGATQETQYF. The V gene is TRBV5-1, the J gene TRBJ2-5; possibly TRBD2 for D (7 bases). Germline CDR1 SGHRS, CDR2 YFSETQ. The CDR3 has 17 residues. V was pared by 0 bases and J by 1 base, with 16 bases between. Full variable domain (rest looked up from reference TRBV5-1 and TRBJ2-5): KAGVTQTPRYLIKTRGQQVTLSCSPISGHRSVSWYQQTPGQGLQFLFEYFSETQRNKGNFPGRFSGRQFSNSRSEMNVSTLELGDSALYLCASSLAGRGATQETQYFGPGTRLLVL.

CDR3 coding DNA: TGTGCCAGCAGGCGGGGAGCTTTCTTT. Encoded protein: CASRRGAFF. The V call is TRBV7-7, the J call TRBJ1-1; the D is unclear. CDR1 and CDR2 from the germline V gene are SSHAT and FNYEAQ (reference sequence). This CDR3 region has 9 residues. Trimming pared 6 bases from V and 10 bases from J, leaving 6 bases between.

V is TRBV30 and J is TRBJ1-2, with TRBD1 matching 7 bases. The CDR3 extends over 15 amino acids. V shed 4 bases, J shed 3 bases, and the junction held 11 bases outside the gene matches. In germline, CDR1 is GTSNPN, CDR2 SVGIG (reference sequence). DNA of the CDR3: TGTGCCTGGAATCCCGGGCCGGGACAGTACTATGGCTACACCTTC. This codes for CAWNPGPGQYYGYTF. Together with reference TRBV30 and TRBJ1-2, the CDR3 gives the full variable domain: SQTIHQWPATLVQPVGSPLSLECTVEGTSNPNLYWYRQAAGRGLQLLFYSVGIGQISSEVPQNLSASRPQDRQFILSSKKLLLSDSGFYLCAWNPGPGQYYGYTFGSGTRLTVV.

As DNA, the CDR3 is TGTGCCAGCAGTGCACAGGGGGTGAAGGGCTACACCTTC. Encoded protein: CASSAQGVKGYTF. This chain links TRBV28 with TRBJ1-2; 8 bases line up with TRBD1. The trim removed 5 bases at V and 8 bases at J, leaving 7 bases unmatched. The CDR3 is 13 residues long. Germline CDR1 reads MDHEN; CDR2 reads SYDVKM.